The clone carrying this TCR beta chain was seen ten or more times. Antigen: not known. Found in a library prepared for alpha chains, this beta chain is an off-target read, and its abundance has little meaning. Time point indicated: sample taken at primary tumor resection. Whole RNA, isolated from tumor, nontumor lung or frozen PBMC, was sequenced without prior sorting. Germline-derived CDR1 and CDR2 are SGHRS and YFSETQ. The CDR3 is 16 amino acids. V was pared by 4 bases and J by 3 bases, with 9 bases of the junction left unmatched. This record comes from a study of spatial heterogeneity in lung cancer. Study-level points and caveats: Intratumoral expanded alpha and beta TCR counts were found to track tumor mutation counts.

TCRdb reprocessed the 5' RACE reads via MiXCR and lists one record per CDR3 protein. The data contain fewer than 20,000 distinct CDR3 sequences, 5.8% of them singletons. The chain recombines TRBV5-1 with TRBJ2-1; 8 bases line up with TRBD1. The clonotype was recovered from a female donor with early-stage non-small cell lung cancer. The sequenced sample was lung tumor tissue, obtained at surgery. In DNA, the CDR3 is TGCGCCAGCAGCCCGGAACCCGGGACAGGCTACAATGAGCAGTTCTTC. It translates to CASSPEPGTGYNEQFF.